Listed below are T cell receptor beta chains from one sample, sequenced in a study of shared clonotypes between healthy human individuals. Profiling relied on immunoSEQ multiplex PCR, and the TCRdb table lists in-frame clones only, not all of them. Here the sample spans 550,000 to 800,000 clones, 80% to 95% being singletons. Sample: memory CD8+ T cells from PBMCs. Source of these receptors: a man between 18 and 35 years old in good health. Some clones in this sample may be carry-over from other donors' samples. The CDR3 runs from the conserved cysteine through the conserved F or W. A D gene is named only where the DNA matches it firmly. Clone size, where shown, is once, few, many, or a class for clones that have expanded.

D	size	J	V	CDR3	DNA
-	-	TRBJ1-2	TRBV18	CASSPENYGYTF	TGTGCCAGCTCACCAGAAAACTATGGCTACACCTTC
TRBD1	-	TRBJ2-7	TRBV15	CATSSLGPTRGEQYF	TGTGCCACCAGCAGCCTAGGGCCAACCAGGGGGGAGCAGTACTTC
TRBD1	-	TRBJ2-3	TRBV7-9	CASTLQGVQDTQYF	TGTGCCAGCACCCTACAGGGGGTGCAAGATACGCAGTATTTT
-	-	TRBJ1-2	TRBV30	CATSSIQPGYTF	TGTGCCACCTCCTCAATCCAACCTGGCTACACCTTC
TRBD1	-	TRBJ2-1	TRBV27	CASSFFTGANNEQFF	TGTGCCAGCAGTTTTTTTACAGGGGCAAACAATGAGCAGTTCTTC
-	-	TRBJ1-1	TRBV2	CASRGGGNTEAFF	TGTGCCAGCAGGGGGGGAGGGAACACTGAAGCTTTCTTT
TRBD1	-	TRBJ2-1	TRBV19	CASSIGTWDRGWNEQFF	TGTGCCAGTAGTATCGGAACCTGGGACAGGGGGTGGAATGAGCAGTTCTTC
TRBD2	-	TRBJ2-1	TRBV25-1	CASSILAGDLYNEQFF	TGTGCCAGCTCCATACTAGCGGGAGACCTATACAATGAGCAGTTCTTC
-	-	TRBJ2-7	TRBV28	CASSFRQDPSYEQYF	TGTGCCAGCAGTTTCCGGCAGGACCCAAGCTACGAGCAGTACTTC
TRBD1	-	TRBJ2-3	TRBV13	CASRPSTGYPDTQYF	TGTGCCAGCAGACCCTCGACAGGGTATCCAGATACGCAGTATTTT
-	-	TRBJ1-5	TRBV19	CASREATGLCLQHF	TGTGCCAGTAGGGAGGCGACGGGACTGTGTCTACAGCATTTT
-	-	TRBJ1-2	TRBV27	CATSPVLGEINYGYTF	TGTGCCACAAGCCCGGTACTCGGGGAAATCAACTATGGCTACACCTTC
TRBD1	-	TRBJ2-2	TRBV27	CASAAGGGTGELFF	TGTGCCAGTGCCGCAGGGGGCGGCACCGGGGAGCTGTTTTTT
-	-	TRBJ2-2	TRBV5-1	CASSSRAPNPELFF	TGCGCCAGCAGCTCCCGGGCCCCCAATCCGGAGCTGTTTTTT
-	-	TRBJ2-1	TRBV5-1	CASSLLAGDEQFF	TGCGCCAGCAGCTTGCTTGCAGGGGATGAGCAGTTCTTC
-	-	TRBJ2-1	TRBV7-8	CASSSMTSYNEQFF	TGTGCCAGCAGCTCCATGACAAGTTACAATGAGCAGTTCTTC
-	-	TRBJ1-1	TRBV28	CASSSRGGRTEAFF	TGTGCCAGCAGCTCCCGGGGGGGGCGGACTGAAGCTTTCTTT
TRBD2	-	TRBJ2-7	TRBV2	CASSGETSGRHEQYF	TGTGCCAGCAGTGGGGAGACTAGCGGGAGGCACGAGCAGTACTTC
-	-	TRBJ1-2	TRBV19	CASSIQGGNYGYTF	TGTGCCAGTAGTATACAGGGAGGTAACTATGGCTACACCTTC
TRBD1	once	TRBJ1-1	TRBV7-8	CASSRTGGRRMNTEAFF	TGTGCCAGCAGCCGGACAGGGGGCCGGAGGATGAACACTGAAGCTTTCTTT
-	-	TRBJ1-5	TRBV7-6	CASSRLPREDQPQHF	TGTGCCAGCAGCCGCCTCCCCAGGGAGGATCAGCCCCAGCATTTT
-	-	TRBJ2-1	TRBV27	CASSIATYNEQFF	TGTGCCAGCAGCATAGCCACCTACAATGAGCAGTTCTTC